This T cell receptor (beta chain) was sequenced during a study of response to subunit inactivated influenza vaccine. Findings and limits, study-wide: Authors suggested each seasonal flu vaccination may recruit only limited numbers of new T cells.

This clonotype has only a few counts. The antigen remains unidentified. This CDR3 region has 13 residues. Trimming left V 6 bases short and J 5 bases short, with 14 bases between. The V gene's germline CDR1 is MNHEY and CDR2 SMNVEV (reference sequence). Via MiXCR, TCRdb re-called the RT-PCR reads, giving one row per CDR3 protein. The sample contains around 520,000 distinct CDR3 sequences, roughly 23% of which appear only once. Sequenced here: CD4+ T cells sorted from PBMCs, sampled about 5 days after vaccination. The receptor was derived from a man aged 45 to 65 who received an inactivated influenza vaccine. V gene TRBV27 combines with J gene TRBJ2-7; D is unclear. The CDR3 DNA follows: TGTGCCAGCAGCCCTTGGGGTGTCAACGAGCAGTACTTC. Protein: CASSPWGVNEQYF.